Following are 8 T cell receptor beta chains from one sample sequenced in a study of blood T cell repertoires in COVID-19. Sequencing was performed with immunoSEQ multiplex PCR; in TCRdb, only in-frame clones are kept and a portion is missing. The table has around 400,000 clones, nearly 90% seen once; the top ten hold around 1.7%. Sequencing was performed on PBMCs or T cells enriched from blood (not recorded which). The receptors shown here come from a woman in her 30s who had recovered from COVID-19.

The chain employs TRBV4-1 and TRBJ1-4, with 7 positions matching TRBD1. V gave up 0 bases and J gave up 5 bases; unmatched junction bases: 9. Germline V gives CDR1 MGHRA, CDR2 YSYEKL. The CDR3 length is 17 residues. The CDR3 bases are TGCGCCAGCAGCCAAGAAGGGACAGATGACTTGAATGAAAAACTGTTTTTT. Its translation: CASSQEGTDDLNEKLFF.

The chain recombines TRBV4-1 with TRBJ2-3; 9 bases fit TRBD2. The CDR3 extends over 16 amino acids. V was pared by 5 bases and J by 0 bases, with 6 bases of the junction left unmatched. CDR1 MGHRA and CDR2 YSYEKL come from the germline V gene. The CDR3 region has the DNA TGCGCCAGCAGCTCCTATAGCGGGAGCAGCACAGATACGCAGTATTTT. Protein product: CASSSYSGSSTDTQYF.

The chain couples TRBV18 to TRBJ2-6; D may be TRBD1 (5 bases). V gave up 1 base and J gave up 1 base, with 11 bases separating them. In germline, CDR1 is KGHSH, CDR2 LQKENI. This CDR3 spans 17 amino acids. Here the CDR3 DNA reads TGTGCCAGCTCACCACGACAGCAGTATTCTGGGGCCAACGTCCTGACTTTC. Encoded protein: CASSPRQQYSGANVLTF.

A few counts support this clone. The chain uses TRBV10-3 and TRBJ1-5; TRBD1 matches at 10 bases. Germline V lookup: CDR1 ENHRY, CDR2 SYGVKD. The CDR3 has 15 amino acids. The trim removed 5 bases at V and 5 bases at J, leaving 6 bases unmatched. Here the CDR3 DNA reads TGTGCCATCAGTAACTTGGACAGGGGGTATCAGCCCCAGCATTTT. Its translation: CAISNLDRGYQPQHF.

V usage is TRBV6-2 or TRBV6-3 and J usage is TRBJ1-2; D unresolved. The CDR3 is 12 amino acids. Per germline, CDR1 MNHEY and CDR2 SVGEGT. V lost 5 bases and J lost 10, with 14 bases in between. DNA of the CDR3: TGTGCCAGCAGTGAGAGACGCGGTCACTACACCTTC. As protein: CASSERRGHYTF.

This chain joins TRBV4-2 and TRBJ2-2; TRBD1 matches at 8 bases. The germline V gene encodes CDR1 LGHNA and CDR2 YNFKEQ. Trimming took 4 bases from V and 9 from J; bases not matched to a gene: 16. This CDR3 region has 17 residues. The chain's CDR3 is CASSLGQGSDPPRELFF. CDR3 nucleotide sequence: TGTGCCAGCAGCCTAGGACAGGGTAGTGATCCCCCGCGGGAGCTGTTTTTT.

The chain couples TRBV15 to TRBJ1-1, with D perhaps TRBD1 (5 bases). The germline V and J ends were trimmed by 0 bases and 2 bases, with 13 bases remaining between them. CDR3 length equals 16 residues. Per germline, CDR1 LNHNV and CDR2 YYDKDF (reference sequence). This chain's CDR3 is CATSRDRGTLNTEAFF. The CDR3 DNA is TGTGCCACCAGCAGAGATCGGGGGACGCTTAACACTGAAGCTTTCTTT.

This chain connects TRBV28 to TRBJ2-1; possibly TRBD1 for D (6 bases). From germline, CDR1 is MDHEN and CDR2 SYDVKM. V dropped 3 bases and J dropped 1 base, with 10 bases sitting between them. The CDR3 has 15 residues. CDR3 sequence: CASSFGGQSYNEQFF. DNA of the CDR3: TGTGCCAGCAGTTTTGGGGGCCAGTCCTACAATGAGCAGTTCTTC.